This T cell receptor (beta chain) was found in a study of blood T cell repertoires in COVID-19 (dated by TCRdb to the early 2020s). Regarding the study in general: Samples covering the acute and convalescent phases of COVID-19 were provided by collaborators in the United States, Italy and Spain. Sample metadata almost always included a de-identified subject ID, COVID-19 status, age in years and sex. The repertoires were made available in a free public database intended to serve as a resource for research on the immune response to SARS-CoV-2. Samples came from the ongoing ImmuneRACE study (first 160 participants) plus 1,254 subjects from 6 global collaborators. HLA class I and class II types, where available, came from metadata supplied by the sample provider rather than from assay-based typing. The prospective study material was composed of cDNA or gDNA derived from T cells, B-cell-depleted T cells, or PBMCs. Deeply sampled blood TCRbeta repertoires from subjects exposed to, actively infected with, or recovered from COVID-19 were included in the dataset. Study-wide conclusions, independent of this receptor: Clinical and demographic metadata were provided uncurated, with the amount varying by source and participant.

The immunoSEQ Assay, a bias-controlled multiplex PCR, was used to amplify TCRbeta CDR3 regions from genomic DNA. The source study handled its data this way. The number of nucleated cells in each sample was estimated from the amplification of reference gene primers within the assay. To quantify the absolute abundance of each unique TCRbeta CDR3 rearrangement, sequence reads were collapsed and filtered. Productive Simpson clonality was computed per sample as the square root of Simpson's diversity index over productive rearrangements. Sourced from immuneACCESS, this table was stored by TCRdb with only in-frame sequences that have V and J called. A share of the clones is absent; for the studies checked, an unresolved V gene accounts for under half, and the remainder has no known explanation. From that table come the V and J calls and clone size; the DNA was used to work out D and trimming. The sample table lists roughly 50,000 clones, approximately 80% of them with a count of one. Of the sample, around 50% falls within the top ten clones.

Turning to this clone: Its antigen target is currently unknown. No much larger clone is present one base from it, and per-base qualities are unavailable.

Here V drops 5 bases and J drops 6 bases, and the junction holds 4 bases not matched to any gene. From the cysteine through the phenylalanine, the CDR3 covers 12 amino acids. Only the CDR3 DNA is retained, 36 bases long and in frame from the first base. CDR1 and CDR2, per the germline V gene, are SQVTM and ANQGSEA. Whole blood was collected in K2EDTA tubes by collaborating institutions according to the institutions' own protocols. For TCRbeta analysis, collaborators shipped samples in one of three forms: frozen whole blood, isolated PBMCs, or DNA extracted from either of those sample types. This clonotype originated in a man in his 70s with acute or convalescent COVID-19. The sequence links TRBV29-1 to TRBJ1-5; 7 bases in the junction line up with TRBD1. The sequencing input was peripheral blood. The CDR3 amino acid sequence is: CSVKGAGQPQHF. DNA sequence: TGCAGCGTTAAGGGGGCTGGTCAGCCCCAGCATTTT. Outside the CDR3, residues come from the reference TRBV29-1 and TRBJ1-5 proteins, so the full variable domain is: SAVISQKPSRDICQRGTSLTIQCQVDSQVTMMFWYRQQPGQSLTLIATANQGSEATYESGFVIDKFPISRPNLTFSTLTVSNMSPEDSSIYLCSVKGAGQPQHFGDGTRLSIL.